This is a list of T cell receptor beta chains from one sample in a study of PD-1 blockade in classical Hodgkin lymphoma. Generated by immunoSEQ multiplex PCR, the TCRdb table keeps only in-frame clones and is missing some. The table shows 17,000 or so clones, with approximately 86% occurring only once. The sample was peripheral blood mononuclear cells (PBMCs). These receptors were obtained from a human donor with classical Hodgkin lymphoma. CDR3s include the opening cysteine and the closing phenylalanine or tryptophan. A D gene is named only where the DNA matches it firmly. Clone size appears in some rows only: once, few, many, or a class for an expanded clone.

-	TRBJ2-1	TRBV11-3	-	TGTGCCAGCAGCTCTCCGAGCGGGAATGAGCAGTTCTTC	CASSSPSGNEQFF
-	TRBJ1-2	TRBV19	-	TGTGCCAGTAGACGTCAAGTAGGGTATGGCTACACCTTC	CASRRQVGYGYTF
-	TRBJ1-3	TRBV11-2	-	TGTGCCAGCAGCCCCATTGAGCGGGGAAACACCATATATTTT	CASSPIERGNTIYF
-	TRBJ2-4	TRBV5-1	-	TGCGCCAGCAGCTTGGAGGAAGATAACATTCAGTACTTC	CASSLEEDNIQYF
TRBD1	TRBJ1-1	TRBV28	-	TGTGCCAGCAGTTCATCAGGGACAGGATACACTGAAGCTTTCTTT	CASSSSGTGYTEAFF
-	TRBJ1-3	TRBV6-1	-	TGTGCCAGCAGTGAGGGACTCTCTGGAAACACCATATATTTT	CASSEGLSGNTIYF
-	TRBJ1-6	TRBV11-1	-	TGTGCCAGCAGCCGGGGACAAAATAATTCACCCCTCCACTTT	CASSRGQNNSPLHF
TRBD1	TRBJ1-1	TRBV5-1	once	TGCGCCAGCAGCTTCTCAAGACAGGGAAGGAACACTGAAGCTTTCTTT	CASSFSRQGRNTEAFF
-	TRBJ1-6	TRBV7-2	-	TGTGCCAGCAGCTTAGGGAATGCGGGTACGGGTTCACCCCTCCACTTT	CASSLGNAGTGSPLHF
-	TRBJ1-2	TRBV5-1	-	TGCGCCAGCAGCTTGGCTGGTGGGCTCGGTGGCTACACCTTC	CASSLAGGLGGYTF
TRBD2	TRBJ2-3	TRBV4-3	-	TGCGCCAGCAGCCATCTGGCGGGAGAAGGAGATACGCAGTATTTT	CASSHLAGEGDTQYF
TRBD1	TRBJ1-2	TRBV28	-	TGTGCCAGCAGTCCACCCCAGGGGGGGGATTCTAGCTATGGCTACACCTTC	CASSPPQGGDSSYGYTF
TRBD2	TRBJ2-4	TRBV7-2	-	TGTGCCAGCAGCTTAACTAGCGGGACTAACATTCAGTACTTC	CASSLTSGTNIQYF
TRBD2	TRBJ2-5	TRBV11-2	-	TGTGCCAGCAGCTCCCCTATTGGTAGCGGGAGGGCCGCGGAGACCCAGTACTTC	CASSSPIGSGRAAETQYF
-	TRBJ1-3	TRBV5-1	-	TGCGCCAGCAGCTTGGAGCCCGCACGCTCTGGAAACACCATATATTTT	CASSLEPARSGNTIYF
-	TRBJ2-4	TRBV6-6	-	TGTGCCAGCAGTTCCTATCGTCAGGGGAGTGACATTCAGTACTTC	CASSSYRQGSDIQYF
-	TRBJ2-2	TRBV30	-	TGTGCCTGGAGTGTAGGTCCCAACACCGGGGAGCTGTTTTTT	CAWSVGPNTGELFF
-	TRBJ2-7	TRBV7-8	-	TGTGCCAGCAGCTTAAAAGGTGGGGACTGGCAGGGGGCCTACGAGCAGTACTTC	CASSLKGGDWQGAYEQYF
-	TRBJ1-2	TRBV6-1	-	TGTGCCAGCACTAAGACGGTGAAAGTCTATGGCTACACCTTC	CASTKTVKVYGYTF
-	TRBJ1-3	TRBV11-2	-	TGTGCCAGCAGCTCCTCTCTTGGAACTGGAAACACCATATATTTT	CASSSSLGTGNTIYF
TRBD2	TRBJ2-5	TRBV2	-	TGTGCCATCACAAGGGTGCTAGCGGGACTAAAGACCCAGTACTTC	CAITRVLAGLKTQYF
-	TRBJ1-1	TRBV28	-	TGTGCCAGCAGCTCCCTCGACAGGTCGGACACTGAAGCTTTCTTT	CASSSLDRSDTEAFF
TRBD1	TRBJ1-5	TRBV10-1	-	TGCGCCAGCAGTTTGGACAGGAGCTCGATCTATCAGCCCCAGCATTTT	CASSLDRSSIYQPQHF
-	TRBJ2-7	TRBV4-2	-	TGTGCCAGCAGCCAAGCGGGAGTTAGCGAGCAGTACTTC	CASSQAGVSEQYF
TRBD2	TRBJ2-1	TRBV19	-	TGTGCCAGTAGTAAACTGGGGGGGACCTACAATGAGCAGTTCTTC	CASSKLGGTYNEQFF
TRBD2	TRBJ2-3	TRBV7-2	-	TGTGCCAGCAGCTTAGTTAGCGGGAGCCCCGCGGATACGCAGTATTTT	CASSLVSGSPADTQYF
-	TRBJ1-4	TRBV10-3	-	TGTGCCATCAGTGAGTCTGGTTTTGACAGGAGGCGCAAAGGAGTGCCGGAAAAACTGTTTTTT	CAISESGFDRRRKGVPEKLFF
-	TRBJ2-2	TRBV7-6	-	TGTGCCAGCAGCTTGCCCCGGGGAGCGGAGAACACCGGGGAGCTGTTTTTT	CASSLPRGAENTGELFF
TRBD2	TRBJ2-3	TRBV7-9	-	TGTGCCAGCAGTACCAGCGGGAACACAGATACGCAGTATTTT	CASSTSGNTDTQYF
-	TRBJ1-2	TRBV5-1	-	TGCGCCAGCAGCCCCGGTGAGGGCAGTAACTTGGGGGGATTC	CASSPGEGSNLGGF
-	TRBJ1-2	TRBV7-2	-	TGTGCCAGCAGCTTAGCCTCCACGCAAGCCTATGGCTACACCTTC	CASSLASTQAYGYTF
-	TRBJ2-5	TRBV19	-	TGTGCCAGTAAACTCTCTAACCAAGAGACCCAGTACTTC	CASKLSNQETQYF
-	TRBJ1-1	TRBV13	-	TGTGCCAGCAGCTTCCAAACGGGCACTGAAGCTTTCTTT	CASSFQTGTEAFF
-	TRBJ1-4	TRBV4-2	-	TGTGCCAGCAGCCGGGGGGAGAATGAAAAACTGTTTTTT	CASSRGENEKLFF
TRBD2	TRBJ2-1	TRBV9	-	TGTGCCAGCAGCGTAGTAGAATGGAGGGAGGGAAACCTAAACAATGAGCAGTTCTTC	CASSVVEWREGNLNNEQFF
-	TRBJ1-1	TRBV10-3	-	TGTGCCAGCACTCGGGACACTGAAGCTTTCTTT	CASTRDTEAFF
-	TRBJ2-2	TRBV10-2	once	TGCGCCAGCAGTGAAGTCCGGACAGTAAACACCGGGGAGCTGTTTTTT	CASSEVRTVNTGELFF
-	TRBJ1-4	TRBV28	once	TGTGCCAGCAGTTTACAGGGATGGAAGCGAGAAAAACTGTTTTTT	CASSLQGWKREKLFF
-	TRBJ2-7	TRBV30	-	TGTGCCTGGAGAAAACAGGCGGCCTACGAGCAGTACTTC	CAWRKQAAYEQYF
-	TRBJ2-1	TRBV7-2	-	TGTGCCAGCAGCTCCTTGGGCTCCTACAATGAGCAGTTCTTC	CASSSLGSYNEQFF
TRBD2	TRBJ2-7	TRBV5-1	-	TGCGCCAGCAGCTGGCGGGGGACCAGCTCCTACGAGCAGTACTTC	CASSWRGTSSYEQYF
-	TRBJ2-1	TRBV28	-	TGTGCCAGCATTTCTAGGGGGGCCAGGGACAATGAGCAGTTCTTC	CASISRGARDNEQFF
TRBD1	TRBJ2-7	TRBV19	-	TGTGCCAGTAGTAGGACAGGGCTCTACGAGCAGTACTTC	CASSRTGLYEQYF
TRBD1	TRBJ2-3	TRBV28	-	TGTGCCAGCAGTTTTCCCTTACAGGGGGCCCCAGGCACAGATACGCAGTATTTT	CASSFPLQGAPGTDTQYF
TRBD1	TRBJ2-7	TRBV28	-	TGTGCCAGCATGGGACAGGGATACGAGCAGTACTTC	CASMGQGYEQYF
-	TRBJ2-5	TRBV10-3	-	TGTGCCATCAGTGGCGGAGAGACCCAGTACTTC	CAISGGETQYF
TRBD2	TRBJ2-1	TRBV19	once	TGTGCCAGCCGACTAGCGGGAGGGCCCGATGAGCAGTTCTTC	CASRLAGGPDEQFF
-	TRBJ1-1	TRBV27	-	TGTGCCAGCAGTTCGGGACGGAGGAACACTGAAGCTTTCTTT	CASSSGRRNTEAFF
TRBD2	TRBJ2-1	TRBV5-1	-	TGCGCCAGCAGCCTAGGACTAGCGGGAGGTCGGAATGAGCAGTTCTTC	CASSLGLAGGRNEQFF
-	TRBJ2-7	TRBV28	-	TGTGCCAGCAGTTTTTCCGATAGTACCTACGAGCAGTACTTC	CASSFSDSTYEQYF
-	TRBJ2-2	TRBV11-3	-	TGTGCCAGCAGCTTATCGCTAGCTATAAACACCGGGGAGCTGTTTTTT	CASSLSLAINTGELFF
TRBD1	TRBJ2-7	TRBV5-6	-	TGTGCCAGCAGCTTATACGGGACAGGTATCACCGAGCAGTACTTC	CASSLYGTGITEQYF